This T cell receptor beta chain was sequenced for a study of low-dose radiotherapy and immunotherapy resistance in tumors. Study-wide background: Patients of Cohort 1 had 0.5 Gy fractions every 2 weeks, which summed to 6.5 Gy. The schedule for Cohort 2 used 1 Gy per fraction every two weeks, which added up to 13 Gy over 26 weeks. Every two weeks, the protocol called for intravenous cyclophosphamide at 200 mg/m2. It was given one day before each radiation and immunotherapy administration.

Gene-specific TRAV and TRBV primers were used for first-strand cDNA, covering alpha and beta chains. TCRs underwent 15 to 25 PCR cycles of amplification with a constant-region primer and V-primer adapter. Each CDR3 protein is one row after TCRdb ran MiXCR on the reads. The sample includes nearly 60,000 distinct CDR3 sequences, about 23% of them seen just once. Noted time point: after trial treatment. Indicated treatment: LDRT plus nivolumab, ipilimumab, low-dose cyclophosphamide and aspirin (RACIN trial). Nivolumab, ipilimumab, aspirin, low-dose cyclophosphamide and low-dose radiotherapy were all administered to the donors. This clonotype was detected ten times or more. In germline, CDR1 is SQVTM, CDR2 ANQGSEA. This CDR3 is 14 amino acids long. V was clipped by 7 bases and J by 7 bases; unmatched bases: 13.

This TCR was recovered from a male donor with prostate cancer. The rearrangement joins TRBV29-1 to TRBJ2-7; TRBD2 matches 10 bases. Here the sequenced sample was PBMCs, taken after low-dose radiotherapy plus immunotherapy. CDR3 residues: CSGVGAGGPGEQYF. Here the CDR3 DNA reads TGCAGCGGCGTTGGAGCGGGAGGGCCCGGGGAGCAGTACTTC.